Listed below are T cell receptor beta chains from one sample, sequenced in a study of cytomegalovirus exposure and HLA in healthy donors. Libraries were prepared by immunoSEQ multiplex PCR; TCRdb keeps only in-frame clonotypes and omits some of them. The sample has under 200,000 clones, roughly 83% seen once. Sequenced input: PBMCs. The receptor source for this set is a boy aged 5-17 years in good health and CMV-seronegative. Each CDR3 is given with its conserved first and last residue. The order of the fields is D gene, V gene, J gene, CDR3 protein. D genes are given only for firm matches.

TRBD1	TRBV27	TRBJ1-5	CASSSHWDSLSNQPQHF
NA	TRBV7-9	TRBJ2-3	CASSPEGGPDTQYF
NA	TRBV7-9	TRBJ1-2	CASSLAVTGDYGYTF
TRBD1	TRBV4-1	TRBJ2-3	CASSLLQGARDTQYF
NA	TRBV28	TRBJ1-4	CASSPPHRDEKLFF
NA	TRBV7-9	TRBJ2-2	CASRRNRVGVTGELFF
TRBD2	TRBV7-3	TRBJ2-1	CASGVGGSGYNEQFF
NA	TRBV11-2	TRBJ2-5	CASSPVRLYAETQYF
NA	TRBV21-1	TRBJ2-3	CARRVPKTRGDTQYF
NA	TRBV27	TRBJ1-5	CASSRRANQPQHF
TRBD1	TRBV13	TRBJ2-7	CASSLGDRANEQYF
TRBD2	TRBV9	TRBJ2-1	CASSPPTSGRAGNGQFF
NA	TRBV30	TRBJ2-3	CAFGVSTDTQYF
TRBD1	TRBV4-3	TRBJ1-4	CASSQGQGIGGEKLFF
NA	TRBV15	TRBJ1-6	CATSRGTGLRSPLHF
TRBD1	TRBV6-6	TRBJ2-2	CASSYSGQGYTGELFF
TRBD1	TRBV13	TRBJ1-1	CASTPDRVLTEAFF
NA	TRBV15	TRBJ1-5	CATSISDQPQHF
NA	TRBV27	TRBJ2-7	CASSLGGLISYEQYF
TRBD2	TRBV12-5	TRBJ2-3	CASGSTSGTDTQYF
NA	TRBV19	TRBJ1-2	CASSTLTGSSGYTF
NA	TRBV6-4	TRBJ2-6	CASRDRGSGANVLTF
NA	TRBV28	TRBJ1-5	CASSLVQGFNQPQHF
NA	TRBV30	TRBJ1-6	CASARRGGKNSPLHF
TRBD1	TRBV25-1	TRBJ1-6	CASSPGTANSPLHF
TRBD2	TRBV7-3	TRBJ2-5	CASSRGGAETQYF
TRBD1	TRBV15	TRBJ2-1	CATSRERTGGNEQFF
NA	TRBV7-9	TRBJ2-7	CSSKNQGYEQYF
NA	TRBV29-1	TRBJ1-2	CSVEGGAGNYGYTF